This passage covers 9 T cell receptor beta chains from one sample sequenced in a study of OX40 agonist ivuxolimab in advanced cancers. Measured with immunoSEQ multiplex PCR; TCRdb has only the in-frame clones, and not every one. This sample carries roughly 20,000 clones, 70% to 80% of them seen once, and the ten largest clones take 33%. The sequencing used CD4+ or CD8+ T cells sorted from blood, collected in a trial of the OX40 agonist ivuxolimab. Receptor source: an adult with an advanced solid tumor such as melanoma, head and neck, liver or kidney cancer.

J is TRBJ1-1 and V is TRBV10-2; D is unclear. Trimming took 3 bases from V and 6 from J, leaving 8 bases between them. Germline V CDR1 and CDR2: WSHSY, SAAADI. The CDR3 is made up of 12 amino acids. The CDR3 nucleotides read TGCGCCAGCAGTGAAGCACGGGCTGAAGCTTTCTTT. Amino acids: CASSEARAEAFF.

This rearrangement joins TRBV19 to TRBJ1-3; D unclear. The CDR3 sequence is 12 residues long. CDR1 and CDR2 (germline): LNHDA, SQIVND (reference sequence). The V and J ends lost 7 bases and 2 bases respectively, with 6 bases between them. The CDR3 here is CASTSPGNTIYF. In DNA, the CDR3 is TGTGCCAGTACCTCCCCTGGAAACACCATATATTTT.

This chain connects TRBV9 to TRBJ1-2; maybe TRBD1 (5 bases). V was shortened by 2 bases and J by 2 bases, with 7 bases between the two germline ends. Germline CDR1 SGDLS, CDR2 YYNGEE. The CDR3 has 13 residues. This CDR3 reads CASSVRGNYGYTF. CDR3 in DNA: TGTGCCAGCAGCGTGAGGGGAAACTATGGCTACACCTTC.

DNA for the CDR3: TGTGCCAGCAGTGACTTATTCGAGAACTCCTACAATGAGCAGTTCTTC. It yields the protein CASSDLFENSYNEQFF. The rearrangement links TRBV25-1 to TRBJ2-1, with D uncertain. Trimming left V 3 bases short and J 0 bases short, with 12 bases between. This CDR3 region has 16 residues. The V gene's germline CDR1 is MGHDK and CDR2 SYGVNS.

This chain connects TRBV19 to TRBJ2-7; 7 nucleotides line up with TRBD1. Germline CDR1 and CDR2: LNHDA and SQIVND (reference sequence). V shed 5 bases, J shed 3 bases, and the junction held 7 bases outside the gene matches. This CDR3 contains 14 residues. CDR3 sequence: CASSEGDSYYEQYF. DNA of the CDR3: TGTGCCAGTAGTGAGGGGGACAGTTACTACGAGCAGTACTTC.

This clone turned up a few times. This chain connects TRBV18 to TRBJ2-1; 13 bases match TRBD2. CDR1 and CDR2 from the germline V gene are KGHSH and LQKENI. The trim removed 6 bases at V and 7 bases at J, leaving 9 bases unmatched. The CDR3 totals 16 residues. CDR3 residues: CASSLPGLAGLNEQFF. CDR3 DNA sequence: TGTGCCAGCTCCCTCCCGGGACTAGCGGGGTTGAATGAGCAGTTCTTC.

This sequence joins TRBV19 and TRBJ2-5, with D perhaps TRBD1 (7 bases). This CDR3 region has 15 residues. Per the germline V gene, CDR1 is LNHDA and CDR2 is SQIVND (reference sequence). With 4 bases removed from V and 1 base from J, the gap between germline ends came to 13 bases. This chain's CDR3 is CASSNDREAQETQYF. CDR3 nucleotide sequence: TGTGCCAGTAGTAACGACAGGGAGGCCCAAGAGACCCAGTACTTC.

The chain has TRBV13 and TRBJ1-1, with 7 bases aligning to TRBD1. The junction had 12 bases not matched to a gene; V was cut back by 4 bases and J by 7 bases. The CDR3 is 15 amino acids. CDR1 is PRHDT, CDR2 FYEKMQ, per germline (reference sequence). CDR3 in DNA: TGTGCCAGCAGCTCACCGGGACAGCAAAATTATGAAGCTTTCTTT. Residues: CASSSPGQQNYEAFF.

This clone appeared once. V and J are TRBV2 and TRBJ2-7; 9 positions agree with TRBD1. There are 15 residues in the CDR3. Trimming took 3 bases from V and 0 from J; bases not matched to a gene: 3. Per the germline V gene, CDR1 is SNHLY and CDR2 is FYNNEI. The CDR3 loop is CASSDDRGVSYEQYF. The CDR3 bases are TGTGCCAGCAGTGACGACAGGGGGGTCTCCTACGAGCAGTACTTC.